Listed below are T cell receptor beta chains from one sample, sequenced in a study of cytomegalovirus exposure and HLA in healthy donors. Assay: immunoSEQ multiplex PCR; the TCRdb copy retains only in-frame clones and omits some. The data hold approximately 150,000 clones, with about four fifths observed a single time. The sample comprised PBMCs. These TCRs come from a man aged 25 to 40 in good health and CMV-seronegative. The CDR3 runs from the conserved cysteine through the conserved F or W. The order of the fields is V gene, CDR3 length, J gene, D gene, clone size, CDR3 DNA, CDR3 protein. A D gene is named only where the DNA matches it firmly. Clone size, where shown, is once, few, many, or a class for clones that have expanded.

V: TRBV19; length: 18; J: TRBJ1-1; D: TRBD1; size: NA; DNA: TGTGCCAGTAGTATCTCGCTCCGACTGACAGGGCCGGGCACTGAAGCTTTCTTT; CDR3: CASSISLRLTGPGTEAFF
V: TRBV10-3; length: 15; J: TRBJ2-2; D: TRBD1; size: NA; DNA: TGTGCCATCAAGGGGACAGGGGGCTACACCGGGGAGCTGTTTTTT; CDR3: CAIKGTGGYTGELFF
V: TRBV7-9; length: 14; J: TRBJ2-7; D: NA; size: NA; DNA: TGTTCCAGCAGCTTAGTGGGCAGCTCCTACGAGCAGTACTTC; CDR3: CSSSLVGSSYEQYF
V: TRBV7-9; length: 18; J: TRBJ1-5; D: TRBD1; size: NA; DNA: TGTGCCAGCAGCTTTTGGCAGGGGGGACCCGGTTGGAATCAGCCCCAGCATTTT; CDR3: CASSFWQGGPGWNQPQHF
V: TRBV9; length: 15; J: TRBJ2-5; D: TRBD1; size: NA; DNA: TGTGCCAGCAGCGTAGCAGGGGGCGCCGGGGAGACCCAGTACTTC; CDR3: CASSVAGGAGETQYF
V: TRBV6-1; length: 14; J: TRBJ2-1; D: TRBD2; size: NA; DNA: TGTGCCAGCAGTGATGGGACTAGCGGGAGTGAGCAGTTCTTC; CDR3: CASSDGTSGSEQFF
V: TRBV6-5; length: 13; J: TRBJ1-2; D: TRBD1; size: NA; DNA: TGTGCCAGCCTCGACAGGGCTGTAGATGGCTACACCTTC; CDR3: CASLDRAVDGYTF
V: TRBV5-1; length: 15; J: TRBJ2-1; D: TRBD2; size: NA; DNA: TGCGCCAGCAGCCTAACGGGGGGGGTCTACAATGAGCAGTTCTTC; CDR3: CASSLTGGVYNEQFF
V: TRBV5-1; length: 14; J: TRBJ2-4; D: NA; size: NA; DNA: TGCGCCAGCAGCTTGGTCGGGGGTCAAAACATTCAGTACTTC; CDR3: CASSLVGGQNIQYF
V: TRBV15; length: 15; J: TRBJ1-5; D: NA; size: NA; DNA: TGTGCCACCAGCAGGGGGTGGCGGGGCAATCAGCCCCAGCATTTT; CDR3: CATSRGWRGNQPQHF
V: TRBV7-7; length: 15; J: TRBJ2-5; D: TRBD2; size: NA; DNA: TGTGCTAGCAGCTTAGATGGAGCGGGGCAAGAGACCCAGTACTTC; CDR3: CASSLDGAGQETQYF
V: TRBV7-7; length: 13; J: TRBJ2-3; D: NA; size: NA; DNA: TGTGCTAGCAGCCCCCGGGGGACAGATACGCAGTATTTT; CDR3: CASSPRGTDTQYF
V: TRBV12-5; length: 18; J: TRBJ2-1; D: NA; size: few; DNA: TGTGCTAGTGGTTTGGTACCCCCAGGTTCGATAACCTACAATGAGCAGTTCTTC; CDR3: CASGLVPPGSITYNEQFF
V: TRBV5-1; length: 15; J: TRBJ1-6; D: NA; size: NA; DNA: TGCGCCAGCAGCTTGAAGGACAGTTTAAATTCACCCCTCCACTTT; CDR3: CASSLKDSLNSPLHF
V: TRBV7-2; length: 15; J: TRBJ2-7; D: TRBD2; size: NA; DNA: TGTGCCTGCAGTCGGACTAGCGGGGGCTCCTACGAGCAGTACTTC; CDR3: CACSRTSGGSYEQYF
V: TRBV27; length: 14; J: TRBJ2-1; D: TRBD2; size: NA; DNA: TGTGCCAGCAGGCGACTAGCGGCCGGGGATGAGCAGTTCTTC; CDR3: CASRRLAAGDEQFF
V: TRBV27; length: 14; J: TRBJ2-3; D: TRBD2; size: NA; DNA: TGTGCCAGCAGACCTAGCGGAGAGCGAGATACGCAGTATTTT; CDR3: CASRPSGERDTQYF
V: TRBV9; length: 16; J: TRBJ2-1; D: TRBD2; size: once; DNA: TGTGCCAGCAGCGTAGTGGGAGCGGGGGGGCCCACTGAGCAGTTCTTC; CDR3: CASSVVGAGGPTEQFF
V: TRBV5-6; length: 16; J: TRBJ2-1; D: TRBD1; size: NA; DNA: TGTGCCAGCAGCCTGGAGGGACAGGGGGTTAGTATTGAGCAGCTCTTC; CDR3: CASSLEGQGVSIEQLF
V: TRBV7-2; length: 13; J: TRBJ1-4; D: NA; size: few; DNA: TGTGCCAGCAGCTTCGGGCAGGGAGGAAAACTGTTTTTT; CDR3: CASSFGQGGKLFF
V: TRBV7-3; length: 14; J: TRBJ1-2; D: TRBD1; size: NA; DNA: TGTGCCAGCAGCTCTAATCCAACAGGGGTAGGCTACACCTTC; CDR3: CASSSNPTGVGYTF
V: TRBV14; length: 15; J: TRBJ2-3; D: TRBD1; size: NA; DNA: TGTGCCAGCAGCCAAACGACAGGGGGCACAGATACGCAGTATTTT; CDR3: CASSQTTGGTDTQYF
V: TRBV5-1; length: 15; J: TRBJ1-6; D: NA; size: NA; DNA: TGCGCCAGCAGCTCCACAGGGAATAGTAATTCACCCCTCCACTTT; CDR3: CASSSTGNSNSPLHF
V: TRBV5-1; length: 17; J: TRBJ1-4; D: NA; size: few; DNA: TGCGCCAGCAGCCTATGGGGGGACCATACAACTAATGAAAAACTGTTTTTT; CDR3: CASSLWGDHTTNEKLFF
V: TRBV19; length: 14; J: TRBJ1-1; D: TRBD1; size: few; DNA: TGTGCCAGTAGTCCTTGGACAGGGGACCCTGAAGCTTTCTTT; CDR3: CASSPWTGDPEAFF
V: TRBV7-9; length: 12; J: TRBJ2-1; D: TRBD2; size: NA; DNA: TGTGCCCTAGCGGGGGAGTACAATGAGCAGTTCTTC; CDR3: CALAGEYNEQFF
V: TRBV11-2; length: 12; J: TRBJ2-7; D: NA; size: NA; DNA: TGTGCCAGCGGCGGACTAACCTACGAGCAGTACTTC; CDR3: CASGGLTYEQYF